These 11 T cell receptor beta chains share one sample of origin, sequenced in a study of human T cells and chemical hapten exposure. TCRdb ran MiXCR on the RACE reads and lists one entry per CDR3 protein. The sample lists approximately 350,000 distinct CDR3 sequences; more than 5% were seen once. As to time point: patch test 2, 6 weeks after DPC sensitization. Treatment here: therapeutic diphenylcyclopropenone sensitization with weekly scalp DPC. Source: whole blood, taken in connection with sensitization to the hapten diphenylcyclopropenone (DPC). The receptor source for this set is a woman between 18 and 29 years old with alopecia areata. Some clones in this sample may be carry-over from other donors' samples.

In its sample, this clonotype ranks as medium-sized. This sequence joins TRBV7-2 and TRBJ1-1; no clear D gene. With 5 bases removed from V and 5 bases from J, the gap between germline ends came to 24 bases. The CDR3 runs 17 residues. Germline V lookup: CDR1 SGHTA, CDR2 FQGNSA. CDR3 amino acids: CASSPRVRPVVVTEAFF. CDR3 in DNA: TGTGCCAGCAGCCCTCGCGTCCGGCCGGTGGTGGTGACTGAAGCTTTCTTT.

In its sample, this clonotype was seen many times. V usage is TRBV4-3 and J usage is TRBJ2-1; 7 bases align to TRBD2. Germline V lookup: CDR1 LGHNA, CDR2 YSLEER. The CDR3 consists of 14 residues. After removal of 3 bases from V and 6 bases from J, the junction contained 5 bases not matched to a gene. CDR3 sequence (DNA): TGCGCCAGCAGCCATACTAGCGTAAGCAATGAGCAGTTCTTC. Protein product: CASSHTSVSNEQFF.

This clonotype has ten or more counts. The chain combines TRBV5-1 with TRBJ2-5; D is perhaps TRBD1 (6 bases). Germline values: CDR1 SGHRS, CDR2 YFSETQ. The CDR3 extends over 15 amino acids. The ends were cut back, 4 bases at V and 4 bases at J, with 17 bases in the middle. The CDR3 sequence: CASSPQGSERETQYF. In DNA form, the CDR3 reads TGCGCCAGCAGCCCCCAGGGGTCAGAACGAGAGACCCAGTACTTC.

V and J are TRBV11-2 and TRBJ2-7; the D gene is possibly TRBD1 (6 bases). The CDR3 has 13 residues. Germline CDR1 reads SGHAT; CDR2 reads FQNNGV. Trimming took off 4 bases at V and 2 bases at J, with 9 bases between the two ends. CDR3 amino acids: CASSWGLPYEQYF. In DNA form, the CDR3 reads TGTGCCAGCAGCTGGGGGCTTCCCTACGAGCAGTACTTC.

This chain joins TRBV18 and TRBJ2-5; TRBD2 aligns across 7 bases. Germline trimming cut 1 base from V and 2 bases from J; bases unmatched to any gene: 4. The CDR3 runs to 15 residues. Germline V gives CDR1 KGHSH, CDR2 LQKENI. The CDR3 DNA follows: TGTGCCAGCTCACCACGGGGAGGGGCGCAAGAGACCCAGTACTTC. Its protein product is CASSPRGGAQETQYF.

This clonotype occurred a few times. The rearrangement joins TRBV4-3 to TRBJ2-3; no definite D call. Germline assignment: CDR1 LGHNA and CDR2 YSLEER. This CDR3 is 14 amino acids long. V lost 0 bases, J lost 5 bases, and 9 bases lay in between. The CDR3 loop is CASSQDGSGDTQYF. In DNA form, the CDR3 reads TGCGCCAGCAGCCAAGATGGGTCAGGAGATACGCAGTATTTT.

At least ten counts were recorded for this clonotype. V and J are TRBV7-2 and TRBJ2-7, with 8 nucleotides matching TRBD2. V was pared by 2 bases and J by 7 bases, with 10 bases of the junction left unmatched. The CDR3 length is 15 residues. Per germline, CDR1 SGHTA and CDR2 FQGNSA. CDR3 DNA sequence: TGTGCCAGCAGCTTACTAGCGGGCGGGCTGCGGGAGCAGTACTTC. Its protein is CASSLLAGGLREQYF.

The rearrangement uses TRBV5-1 and TRBJ2-2, with 7 bases aligning to TRBD1. Unmatched junction bases numbered 6, after V lost 4 bases and J lost 3 bases. This CDR3 has 15 residues. The germline V gene has CDR1 SGHRS and CDR2 YFSETQ. The CDR3 spells CASSPTGTYTGELFF. Written as DNA, the CDR3 is TGCGCCAGCAGCCCGACAGGGACCTACACCGGGGAGCTGTTTTTT.

At least ten counts were recorded for this clonotype. V usage is TRBV28 and J usage is TRBJ1-1; D is ambiguous. V lost 4 bases and J lost 4, with 13 bases in between. CDR3 size: 14 residues. Germline CDR1 and CDR2: MDHEN and SYDVKM. CDR3 loop: CASSSEGRLTEAFF. The DNA for the CDR3 is TGTGCCAGCAGTTCTGAGGGCCGCCTCACTGAAGCTTTCTTT.

V gene TRBV7-6 combines with J gene TRBJ1-1, with a weak D call TRBD1 (6 bases). Per the germline V gene, CDR1 is SGHVS and CDR2 is FNYEAQ. V lost 5 bases and J lost 1, with 26 bases in between. This CDR3 has 19 amino acids. The CDR3 loop reads CASSPTYREGGHENTEAFF. CDR3 DNA sequence: TGTGCCAGCAGCCCTACTTACAGGGAAGGGGGGCATGAGAACACTGAAGCTTTCTTT.

This chain uses TRBV12-3 or TRBV12-4 with TRBJ2-3; TRBD1 is a possible D gene (6 bases). Trimming removed 4 bases from V and 2 bases from J, with 16 bases in between. The CDR3 has 16 amino acids. DNA of the CDR3: TGTGCCAGCAGTTCCACCGCTAGGGGGATCACAGATACGCAGTATTTT. Translation: CASSSTARGITDTQYF.